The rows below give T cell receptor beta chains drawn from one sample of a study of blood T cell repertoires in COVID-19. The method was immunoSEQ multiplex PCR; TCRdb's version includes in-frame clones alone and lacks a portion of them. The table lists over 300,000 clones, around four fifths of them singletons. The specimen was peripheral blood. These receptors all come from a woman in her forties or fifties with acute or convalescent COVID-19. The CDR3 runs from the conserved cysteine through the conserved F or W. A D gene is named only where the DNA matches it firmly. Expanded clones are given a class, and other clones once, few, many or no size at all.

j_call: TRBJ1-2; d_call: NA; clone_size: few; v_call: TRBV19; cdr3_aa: CASNGGVDYGYTF; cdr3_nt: TGTGCCAGTAACGGGGGGGTTGACTATGGCTACACCTTC
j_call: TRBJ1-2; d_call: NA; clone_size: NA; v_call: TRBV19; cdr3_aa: CASSPSLGYYGYTF; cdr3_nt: TGTGCCAGTAGTCCTTCGCTCGGGTACTATGGCTACACCTTC
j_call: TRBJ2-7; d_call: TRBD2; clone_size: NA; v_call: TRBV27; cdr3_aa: CASSLGRGIYEQYF; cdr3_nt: TGTGCCAGCAGTTTGGGGCGGGGGATTTACGAGCAGTACTTC
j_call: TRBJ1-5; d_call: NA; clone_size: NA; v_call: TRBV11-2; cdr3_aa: CASSTSRGLGQPQHF; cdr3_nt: TGTGCCAGCAGTACATCCCGGGGACTTGGTCAGCCCCAGCATTTT
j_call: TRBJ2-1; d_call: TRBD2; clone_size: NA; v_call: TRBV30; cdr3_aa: CAWSARLAGSYNEQFF; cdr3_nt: TGTGCCTGGAGTGCCAGACTAGCGGGGTCATACAATGAGCAGTTCTTC
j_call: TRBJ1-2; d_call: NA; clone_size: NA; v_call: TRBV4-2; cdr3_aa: CASSQSTGSPTNYGYTF; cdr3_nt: TGTGCCAGCAGCCAATCAACCGGTTCTCCAACTAACTATGGCTACACCTTC
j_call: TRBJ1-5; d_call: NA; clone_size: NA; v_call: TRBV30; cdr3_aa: CAWNQGWNQPQHF; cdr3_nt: TGTGCCTGGAACCAGGGGTGGAATCAGCCCCAGCATTTT
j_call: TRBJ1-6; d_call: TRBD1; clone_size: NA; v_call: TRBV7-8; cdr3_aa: CASSLVGTGDYNSPLHF; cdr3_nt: TGTGCCAGCAGCTTAGTTGGGACAGGGGATTATAATTCACCCCTCCACTTT
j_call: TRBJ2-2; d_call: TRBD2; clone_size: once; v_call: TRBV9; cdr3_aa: CASSPEPGGRANTGELFF; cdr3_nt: TGTGCCAGCAGCCCGGAGCCCGGCGGGAGGGCCAACACCGGGGAGCTGTTTTTT
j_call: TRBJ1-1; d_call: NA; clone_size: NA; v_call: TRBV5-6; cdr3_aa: CASSLGPSGTEAFF; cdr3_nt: TGTGCCAGCAGCCTCGGGCCCTCGGGGACTGAAGCTTTCTTT
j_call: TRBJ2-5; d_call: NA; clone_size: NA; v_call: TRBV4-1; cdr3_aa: CASSQAQGRQETQYF; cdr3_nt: TGCGCCAGCAGCCAAGCCCAGGGGCGGCAAGAGACCCAGTACTTC
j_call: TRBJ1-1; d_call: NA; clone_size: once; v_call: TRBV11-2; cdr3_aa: CASSYTGRNTEAFF; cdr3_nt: TGTGCCAGCAGCTACACAGGGCGGAACACTGAAGCTTTCTTT
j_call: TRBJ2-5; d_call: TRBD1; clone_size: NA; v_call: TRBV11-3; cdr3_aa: CASSLGQGTSRGETQYF; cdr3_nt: TGTGCCAGCAGCTTGGGACAGGGGACAAGTAGGGGGGAGACCCAGTACTTC
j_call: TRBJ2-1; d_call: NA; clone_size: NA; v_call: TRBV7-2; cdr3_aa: CASSPGLNNEQFF; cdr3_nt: TGTGCCAGCAGCCCTGGACTAAACAATGAGCAGTTCTTC
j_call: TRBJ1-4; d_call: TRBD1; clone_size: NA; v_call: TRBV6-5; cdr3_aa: CASSWKTGGGEKLFF; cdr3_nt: TGTGCCAGCAGTTGGAAGACAGGGGGGGGAGAAAAACTGTTTTTT
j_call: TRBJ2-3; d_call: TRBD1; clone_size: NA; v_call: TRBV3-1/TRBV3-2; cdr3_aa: CASSHSGTGARDTQYF; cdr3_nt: TGTGCCAGCAGCCATTCCGGGACAGGGGCCAGGGATACGCAGTATTTT
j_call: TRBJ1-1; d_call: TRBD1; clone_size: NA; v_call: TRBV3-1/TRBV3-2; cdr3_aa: CASSPVLGQGSTEAFF; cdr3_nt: TGTGCCAGCAGCCCTGTCTTGGGACAGGGATCCACTGAAGCTTTCTTT
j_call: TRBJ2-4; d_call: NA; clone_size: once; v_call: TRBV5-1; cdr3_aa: CASTHAPSREAKNIQYF; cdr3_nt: TGCGCCAGCACCCACGCCCCTTCCCGGGAGGCCAAAAACATTCAGTACTTC
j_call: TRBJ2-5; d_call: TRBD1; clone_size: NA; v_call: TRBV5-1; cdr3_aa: CASSSFRDRGAETQYF; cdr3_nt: TGCGCCAGCAGCTCCTTCAGGGACAGGGGGGCAGAGACCCAGTACTTC
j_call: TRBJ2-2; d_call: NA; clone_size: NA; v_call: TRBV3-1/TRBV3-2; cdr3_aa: CASSQDTWRYSPELFF; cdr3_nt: TGTGCCAGCAGCCAAGATACGTGGAGATATAGCCCAGAGCTGTTTTTT
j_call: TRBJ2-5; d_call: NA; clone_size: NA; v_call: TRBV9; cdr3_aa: CASSRGASLLETQYF; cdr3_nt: TGTGCCAGCAGCCGTGGAGCGAGTCTCCTAGAGACCCAGTACTTC
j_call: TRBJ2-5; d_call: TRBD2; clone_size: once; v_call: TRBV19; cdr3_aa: CATAGRRGGQETQYF; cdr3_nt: TGTGCCACGGCCGGGAGGAGGGGCGGTCAAGAGACCCAGTACTTC
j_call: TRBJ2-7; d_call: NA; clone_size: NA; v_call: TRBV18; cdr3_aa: CASSGAAVSYEQYF; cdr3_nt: TGTGCCAGCTCAGGGGCGGCAGTCTCCTACGAGCAGTACTTC
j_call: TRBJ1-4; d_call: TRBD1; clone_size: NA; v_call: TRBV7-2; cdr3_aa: CASSSQGATNEKLFF; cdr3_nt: TGTGCCAGCAGCTCGCAGGGGGCCACTAATGAAAAACTGTTTTTT
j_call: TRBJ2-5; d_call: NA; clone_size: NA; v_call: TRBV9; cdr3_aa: CASSVVAAGETQYF; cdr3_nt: TGTGCCAGCAGCGTAGTAGCGGCAGGGGAGACCCAGTACTTC
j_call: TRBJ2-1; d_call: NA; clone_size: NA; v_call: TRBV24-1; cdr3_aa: CATQGSSYNEQFF; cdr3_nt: TGTGCCACCCAAGGGAGCTCCTACAATGAGCAGTTCTTC
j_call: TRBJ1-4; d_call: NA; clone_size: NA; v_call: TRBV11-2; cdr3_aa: CASSVTGRPNEKLFF; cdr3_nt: TGTGCCAGCAGCGTCACAGGGCGACCTAATGAAAAACTGTTTTTT
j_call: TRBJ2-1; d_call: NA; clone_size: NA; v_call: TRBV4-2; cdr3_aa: CASSPQLSGNNEQFF; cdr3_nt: TGTGCCAGCAGCCCACAGCTATCGGGAAACAATGAGCAGTTCTTC
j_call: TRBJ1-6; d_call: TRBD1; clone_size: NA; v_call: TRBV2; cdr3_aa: CASSRTGPNSPLHF; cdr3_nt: TGTGCCAGCAGTCGGACAGGCCCTAATTCACCCCTCCACTTT
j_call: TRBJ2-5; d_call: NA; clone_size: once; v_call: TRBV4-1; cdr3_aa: CASSHGGIRGRESKETQYF; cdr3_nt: TGCGCCAGCAGCCATGGGGGGATAAGGGGGCGAGAAAGTAAAGAGACCCAGTACTTC
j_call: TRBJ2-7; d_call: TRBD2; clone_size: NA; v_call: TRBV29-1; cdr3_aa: CSVGLAGGGEQYF; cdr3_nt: TGCAGCGTTGGGCTAGCGGGAGGCGGCGAGCAGTACTTC